The clone carrying this T cell receptor (beta chain) appeared a single time. Its specificity is unknown. A much larger clone differs by one base, so this may be a read error. The donors, aged roughly 6 to 90, were healthy Caucasians from Russia. Through a sample-barcoded 5' primer and a J-beta primer mix, a second PCR was run for roughly 6 to 11 cycles. A single record per CDR3 protein comes from TCRdb applying MiXCR to the 5' RACE reads. The profile covers about 730,000 distinct CDR3 sequences, with roughly 41% appearing a single time and around a fifth taken by the ten largest. The sample is drawn from a study of blood T cells in healthy people across ages. Study-wide results and caveats: Long-lived and aged donors differed, with more naive CD4+ cells and higher diversity in the long-lived.

The source is a woman in her fifties or sixties in good health. The sample consisted of blood.

CDR3 loop: CAIGDTKYGTGSLEQYF. CDR3 in DNA: TGTGCCATCGGTGACACTAAGTACGGGACAGGGTCCCTCGAGCAGTACTTC. This sequence joins TRBV10-3 and TRBJ2-5; 9 nucleotides match TRBD1. The J call may be incorrect, as the DNA end agrees better with TRBJ2-7. Per the germline V gene, CDR1 is ENHRY and CDR2 is SYGVKD. The CDR3 runs to 17 residues.